The 17 T cell receptor beta chains below all came from one sample that was sequenced in a study of graft-versus-host responses after intestinal transplantation. Profiled with immunoSEQ multiplex PCR; TCRdb holds only in-frame clones, not every one. The data hold 70,000 to 95,000 clones, with 75% to 90% observed a single time. Which antigens these TCRs recognize remains unknown. This specimen was unstimulated CD4+ T cells sorted from spleen or lymph node cells, taken before intestinal transplant. The receptor set was obtained from a human donor who received an intestinal transplant.

The rearrangement joins TRBV5-4 to TRBJ2-3; unclear D gene. CDR3 length: 13 residues. The V gene lost 0 bases and the J gene lost 6 bases, with 8 bases spanning the gap. CDR1 and CDR2 from the germline V gene are SGHNT and YYREEE (reference sequence). CDR3 nucleotide sequence: TGTGCCAGCAGCTTGGGTGGGCTTGATACGCAGTATTTT. This sequence encodes CASSLGGLDTQYF.

In its sample, this clone was seen a few times. The chain links TRBV7-9 to TRBJ2-7; D might be TRBD1 (5 bases). Trimming took 5 bases from V and 3 from J, leaving 17 bases between them. Looked up from germline, CDR1 is SEHNR and CDR2 is FQNEAQ (reference sequence). CDR3 size: 15 residues. The CDR3 DNA sequence: TGTGCCAGCAGCGTAGGCCCGGGCCAGGGCTACGAGCAGTACTTC. It is translated as CASSVGPGQGYEQYF.

The rearrangement joins TRBV5-6 to TRBJ2-3; TRBD1 might be the D (5 bases). V dropped 5 bases and J dropped 2 bases, with 21 bases sitting between them. CDR3 length equals 17 residues. Germline V gene lookup returns CDR1 SGHDT and CDR2 YYEEEE. CDR3 coding DNA: TGTGCCAGCAGTACCAACAGGCAAAGTCTTCTCACAGATACGCAGTATTTT. Encoded protein: CASSTNRQSLLTDTQYF.

This clone is a singleton in its sample. The V gene is TRBV2, the J gene TRBJ1-2, with 10 bases aligning to TRBD1. The CDR3 covers 13 residues. From germline, CDR1 is SNHLY and CDR2 FYNNEI. Trimming at V came to 7 bases and at J to 7 bases, leaving 6 bases not matched to a gene. The CDR3 DNA reads as TGTGCCAGCAAGGGGACAGGGGCGATTGGCTACACCTTC. Its translation is CASKGTGAIGYTF.

DNA of the CDR3: TGTGCCAGTGAGCAGGGGATCCCTGGAAACACCATATATTTT. Translating it yields CASEQGIPGNTIYF. This chain uses TRBV6-7 with TRBJ1-3; a weak D match, TRBD1 (6 bases). TRBV6-7 is placed among ORFs of uncertain function. Trimming shortened V by 9 bases and J by 2 bases, and 14 bases separated the two germline ends. The CDR3 covers 14 residues.

This chain joins TRBV14 and TRBJ2-5; D perhaps matches TRBD2 (6 bases). Germline V gene lookup returns CDR1 SGHDN and CDR2 FVKESK. This CDR3 has 16 amino acids. V lost 0 bases, J lost 4 bases, and 15 bases lay in between. For the CDR3, the DNA is TGTGCCAGCAGCCAAGATATCCGACTAGGACGAGAGACCCAGTACTTC. Translation: CASSQDIRLGRETQYF.

The CDR3 DNA reads TGTGCCAGCAGTGAATGGCGGGGTATGATGGTTGAGCAGTTCTTC. It yields the protein CASSEWRGMMVEQFF. V gene TRBV25-1 combines with J gene TRBJ2-1, with TRBD2 as a possible D gene (6 bases). This CDR3 region has 15 residues. The germline gives CDR1 MGHDK, CDR2 SYGVNS. V lost 1 base to trimming and J lost 9 bases, with 16 bases between them.

This chain links TRBV7-3 with TRBJ2-1; perhaps TRBD2 as D (5 bases). V dropped 1 base and J dropped 5 bases, with 18 bases sitting between them. CDR3 length equals 17 residues. Germline loops: CDR1 SGHTA, CDR2 FQGTGA. The CDR3 nucleotides read TGTGCCAGCAGCTTAAGGGGAGTCCAACCCCTAAACAATGAGCAGTTCTTC. Translating gives CASSLRGVQPLNNEQFF.

This clone was detected only once. The gene calls are TRBV27 and TRBJ2-1; maybe TRBD2 (6 bases). V lost 4 bases and J lost 4, with 17 bases in between. Germline assignment: CDR1 MNHEY and CDR2 SMNVEV (reference sequence). This CDR3 comprises 16 residues. The CDR3 loop is CASSSPTGRGYNEQFF. The CDR3 DNA reads as TGTGCCAGCAGTTCACCCACTGGCCGGGGGTACAATGAGCAGTTCTTC.

This rearrangement joins TRBV2 to TRBJ1-2, with 9 positions matching TRBD1. Germline assignment: CDR1 SNHLY and CDR2 FYNNEI. The CDR3 consists of 15 residues. V shed 4 bases and J 8 bases; nucleotides not matched to a gene: 11. The CDR3 is CASSGGQGDGTGYTF. CDR3 sequence (DNA): TGTGCCAGCAGTGGGGGACAGGGTGACGGTACGGGCTACACCTTC.

The table lists this clone with a few counts. The rearrangement uses TRBV4-1 and TRBJ2-7, with D perhaps TRBD2 (5 bases). Between the trimmed V and J ends, which lost 0 bases and 1 base, there was a span of 13 bases. The CDR3 has 16 amino acids. Germline CDR1 is MGHRA and CDR2 is YSYEKL. The CDR3 is CASSQDWTVGSYEQYF. For the CDR3, the DNA is TGCGCCAGCAGCCAAGACTGGACTGTTGGATCCTACGAGCAGTACTTC.

V gene TRBV10-3 combines with J gene TRBJ2-3; a weak D match, TRBD1 (6 bases). Trimming stripped 10 bases from V and 4 bases from J, with 9 bases between. Germline V gene data show CDR1 as ENHRY and CDR2 as SYGVKD. This CDR3 is 11 amino acids long. The CDR3 nucleotides read TGTGCCACCTCAGGGGCAGATACGCAGTATTTT. Translated: CATSGADTQYF.

This chain joins TRBV6-5 and TRBJ1-6, with TRBD1 matching over 7 bases. Germline loops: CDR1 MNHEY, CDR2 SVGAGI. The CDR3 covers 14 residues. With V trimmed by 2 bases and J by 7 bases, 2 bases remained unmatched. For the CDR3, the DNA is TGTGCCAGCAGTTACCGACAGGGAAATTCACCCCTCCACTTT. Translating it yields CASSYRQGNSPLHF.

The rearrangement links TRBV5-4 to TRBJ2-5; the D gene is possibly TRBD1 (5 bases). Looked up from germline, CDR1 is SGHNT and CDR2 is YYREEE (reference sequence). This CDR3 contains 13 residues. V lost 4 bases and J lost 5, with 12 bases in between. DNA for the CDR3: TGTGCCAGCAGCCCAGTAGGGGCGGAGACCCAGTACTTC. Translated: CASSPVGAETQYF.

The V and J genes are TRBV2 and TRBJ1-3, with 9 bases fitting TRBD1. CDR1 and CDR2 from the germline V gene are SNHLY and FYNNEI. There are 17 residues in the CDR3. J lost 2 bases, V lost 5 bases, and 10 bases had no gene match. This chain's CDR3 is CASSQGTGNLAGNTIYF. CDR3 bases: TGTGCCAGCAGTCAAGGGACAGGGAACTTGGCTGGAAACACCATATATTTT.

The V gene is TRBV19, the J gene TRBJ1-2, with D unresolved. Trimming shortened V by 7 bases and J by 4 bases, and 10 bases separated the two germline ends. CDR1 and CDR2 from the germline V gene are LNHDA and SQIVND (reference sequence). This CDR3 has 12 residues. The CDR3 protein is CASIGGGYGYTF. The DNA of the CDR3 is TGTGCCAGTATCGGTGGAGGCTATGGCTACACCTTC.

The V gene is TRBV6-4, the J gene TRBJ2-5; no clear D gene. Germline V gene data show CDR1 as MRHNA and CDR2 as SNTAGT. V was shortened by 3 bases and J by 5 bases, with 10 bases between the two germline ends. CDR3 length equals 13 residues. This chain's CDR3 is CASSENYGETQYF. For the CDR3, the DNA is TGTGCCAGCAGTGAGAACTATGGGGAGACCCAGTACTTC.